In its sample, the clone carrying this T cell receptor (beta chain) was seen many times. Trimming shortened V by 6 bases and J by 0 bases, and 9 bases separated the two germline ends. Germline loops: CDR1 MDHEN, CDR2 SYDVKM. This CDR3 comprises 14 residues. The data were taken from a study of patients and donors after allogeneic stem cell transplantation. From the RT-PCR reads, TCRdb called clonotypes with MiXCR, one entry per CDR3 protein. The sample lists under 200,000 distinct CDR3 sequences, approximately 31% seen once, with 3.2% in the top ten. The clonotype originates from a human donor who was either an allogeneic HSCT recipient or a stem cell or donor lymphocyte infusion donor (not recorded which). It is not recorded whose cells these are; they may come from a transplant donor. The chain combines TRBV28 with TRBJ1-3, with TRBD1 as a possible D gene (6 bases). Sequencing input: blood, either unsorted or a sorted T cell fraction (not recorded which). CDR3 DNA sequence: TGTGCCAGCAGCTCAGGGGACTCTGGAAACACCATATATTTT. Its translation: CASSSGDSGNTIYF.